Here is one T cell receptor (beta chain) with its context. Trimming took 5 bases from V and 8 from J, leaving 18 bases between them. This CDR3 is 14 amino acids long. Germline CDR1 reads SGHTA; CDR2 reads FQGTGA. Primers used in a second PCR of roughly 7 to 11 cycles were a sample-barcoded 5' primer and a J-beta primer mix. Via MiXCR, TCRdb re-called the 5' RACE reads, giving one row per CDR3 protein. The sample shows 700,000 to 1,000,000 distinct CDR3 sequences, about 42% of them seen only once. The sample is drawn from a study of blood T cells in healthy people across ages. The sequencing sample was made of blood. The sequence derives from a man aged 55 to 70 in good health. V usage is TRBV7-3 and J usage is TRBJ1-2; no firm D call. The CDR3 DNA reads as TGTGCCAGCAGCCCAGACCCAGGTGGCGCGGGCTACACCTTC. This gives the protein CASSPDPGGAGYTF.